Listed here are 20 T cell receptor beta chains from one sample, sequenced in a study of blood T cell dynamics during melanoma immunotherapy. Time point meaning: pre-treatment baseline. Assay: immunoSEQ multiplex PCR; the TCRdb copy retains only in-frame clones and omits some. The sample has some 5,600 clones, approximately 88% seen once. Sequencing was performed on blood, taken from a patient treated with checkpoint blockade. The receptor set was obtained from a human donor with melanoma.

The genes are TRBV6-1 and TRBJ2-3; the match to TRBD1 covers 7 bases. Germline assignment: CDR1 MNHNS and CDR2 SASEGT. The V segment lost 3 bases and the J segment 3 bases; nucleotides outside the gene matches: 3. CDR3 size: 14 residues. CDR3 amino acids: CASSEAGGTDTQYF. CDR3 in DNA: TGTGCCAGCAGTGAGGCAGGGGGAACAGATACGCAGTATTTT.

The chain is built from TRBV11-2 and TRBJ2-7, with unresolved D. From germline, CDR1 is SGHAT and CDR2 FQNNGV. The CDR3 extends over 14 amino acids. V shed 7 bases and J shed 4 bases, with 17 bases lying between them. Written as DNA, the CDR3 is TGTGCCAGCACCCTAAGCACAGACTCTTACGAGCAGTACTTC. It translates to CASTLSTDSYEQYF.

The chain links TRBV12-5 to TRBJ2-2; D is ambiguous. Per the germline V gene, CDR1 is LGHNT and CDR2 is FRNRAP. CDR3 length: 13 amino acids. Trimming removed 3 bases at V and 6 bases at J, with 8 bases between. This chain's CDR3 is CASGFEWPGELFF. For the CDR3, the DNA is TGTGCTAGTGGTTTTGAGTGGCCCGGGGAGCTGTTTTTT.

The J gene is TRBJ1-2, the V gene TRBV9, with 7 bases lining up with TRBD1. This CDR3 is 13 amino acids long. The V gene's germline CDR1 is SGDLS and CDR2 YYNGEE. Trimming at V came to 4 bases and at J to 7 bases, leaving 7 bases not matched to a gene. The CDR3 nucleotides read TGTGCCAGCAGCACCAGGACAGGTTTTGGCTACACCTTC. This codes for CASSTRTGFGYTF.

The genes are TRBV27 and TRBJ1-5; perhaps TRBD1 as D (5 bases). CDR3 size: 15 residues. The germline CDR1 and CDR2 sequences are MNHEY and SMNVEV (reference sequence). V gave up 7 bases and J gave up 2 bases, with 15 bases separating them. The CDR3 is CASTLTGGGNQPQHF. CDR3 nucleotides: TGTGCCAGCACTCTCACGGGGGGGGGCAATCAGCCCCAGCATTTT.

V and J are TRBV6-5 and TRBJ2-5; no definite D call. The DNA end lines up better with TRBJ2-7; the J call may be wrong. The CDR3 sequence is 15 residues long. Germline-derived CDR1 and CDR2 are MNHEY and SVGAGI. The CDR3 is CASSYRVTLLYEQYF. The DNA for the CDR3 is TGTGCCAGCAGTTACAGGGTAACCCTATTGTACGAGCAGTACTTC.

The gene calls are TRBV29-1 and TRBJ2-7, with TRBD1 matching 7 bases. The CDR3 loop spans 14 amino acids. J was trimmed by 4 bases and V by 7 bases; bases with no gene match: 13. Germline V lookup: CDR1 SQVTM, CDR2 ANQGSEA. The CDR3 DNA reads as TGCAGCGCCTACCTAGGGGGCCCCCGATACGAGCAGTACTTC. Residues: CSAYLGGPRYEQYF.

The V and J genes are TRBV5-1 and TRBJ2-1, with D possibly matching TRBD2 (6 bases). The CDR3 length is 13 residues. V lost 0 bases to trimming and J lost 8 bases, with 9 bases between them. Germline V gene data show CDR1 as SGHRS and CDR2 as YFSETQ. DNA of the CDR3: TGCGCCAGCAGCTTGGTGGAGGGATATGAGCAGTTCTTC. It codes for CASSLVEGYEQFF.

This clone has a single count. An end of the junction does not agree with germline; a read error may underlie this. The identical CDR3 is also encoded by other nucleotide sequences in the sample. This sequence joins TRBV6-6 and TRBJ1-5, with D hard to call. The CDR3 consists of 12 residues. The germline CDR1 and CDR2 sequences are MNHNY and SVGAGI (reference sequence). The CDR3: CASGLSNQPQHF. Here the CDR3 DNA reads TGCGCCTCCGGGCTTAGCAATCAGCCCCAGCATTTT.

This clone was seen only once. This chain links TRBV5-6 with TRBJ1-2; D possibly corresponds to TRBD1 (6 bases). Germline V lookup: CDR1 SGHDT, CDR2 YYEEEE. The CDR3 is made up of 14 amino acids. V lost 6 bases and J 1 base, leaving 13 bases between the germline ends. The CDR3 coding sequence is TGTGCCAGCATCCGGACAGCCGTTAACTATGGCTACACCTTC. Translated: CASIRTAVNYGYTF.

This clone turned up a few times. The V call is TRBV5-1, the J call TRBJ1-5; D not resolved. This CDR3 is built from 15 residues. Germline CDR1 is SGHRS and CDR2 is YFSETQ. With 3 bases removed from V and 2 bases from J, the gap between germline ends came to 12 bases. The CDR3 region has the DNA TGCGCCAGCAGCTCCACTCCCGCCGGCAATCAGCCCCAGCATTTT. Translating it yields CASSSTPAGNQPQHF. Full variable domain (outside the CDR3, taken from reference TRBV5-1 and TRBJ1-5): KAGVTQTPRYLIKTRGQQVTLSCSPISGHRSVSWYQQTPGQGLQFLFEYFSETQRNKGNFPGRFSGRQFSNSRSEMNVSTLELGDSALYLCASSSTPAGNQPQHFGDGTRLSIL.

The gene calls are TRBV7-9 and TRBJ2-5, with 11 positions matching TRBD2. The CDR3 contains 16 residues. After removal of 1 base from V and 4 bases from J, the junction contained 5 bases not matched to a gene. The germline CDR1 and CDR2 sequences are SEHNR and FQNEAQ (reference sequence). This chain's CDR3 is CASSLEATSGAETQYF. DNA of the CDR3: TGTGCCAGCAGCTTAGAAGCGACTAGCGGGGCAGAGACCCAGTACTTC.

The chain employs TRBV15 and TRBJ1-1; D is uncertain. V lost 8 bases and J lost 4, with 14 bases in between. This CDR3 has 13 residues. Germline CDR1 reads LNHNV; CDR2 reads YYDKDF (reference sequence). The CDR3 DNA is TGTGCCACCGAGCCCGGGTTTTCCACTGAAGCTTTCTTT. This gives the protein CATEPGFSTEAFF.

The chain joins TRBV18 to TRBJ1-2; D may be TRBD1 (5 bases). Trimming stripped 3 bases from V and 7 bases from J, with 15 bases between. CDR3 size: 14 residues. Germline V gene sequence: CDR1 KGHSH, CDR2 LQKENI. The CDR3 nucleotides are TGTGCCAGCTCACCCAACCCCGACAGATCTGGCTACACCTTC. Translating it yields CASSPNPDRSGYTF.

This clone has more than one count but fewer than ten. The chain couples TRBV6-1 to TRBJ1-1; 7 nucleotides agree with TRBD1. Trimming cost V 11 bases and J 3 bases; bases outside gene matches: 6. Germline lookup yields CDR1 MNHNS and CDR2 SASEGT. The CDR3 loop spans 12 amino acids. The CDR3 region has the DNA TGTGCCGGAGGCGACAGGGACACTGAAGCTTTCTTT. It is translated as CAGGDRDTEAFF.

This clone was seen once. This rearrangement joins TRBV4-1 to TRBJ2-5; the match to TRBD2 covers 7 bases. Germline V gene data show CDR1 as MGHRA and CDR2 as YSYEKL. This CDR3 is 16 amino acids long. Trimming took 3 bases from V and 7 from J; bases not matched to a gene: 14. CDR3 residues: CASSQYSRDPGGTQYF. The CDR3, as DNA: TGCGCCAGCAGCCAGTACTCCCGGGACCCGGGGGGGACCCAGTACTTC.

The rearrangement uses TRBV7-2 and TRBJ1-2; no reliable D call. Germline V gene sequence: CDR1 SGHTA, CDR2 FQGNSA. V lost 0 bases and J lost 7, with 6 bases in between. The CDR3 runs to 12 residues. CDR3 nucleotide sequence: TGTGCCAGCAGCTTAGCGGGAGTTGGCTACACCTTC. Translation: CASSLAGVGYTF.

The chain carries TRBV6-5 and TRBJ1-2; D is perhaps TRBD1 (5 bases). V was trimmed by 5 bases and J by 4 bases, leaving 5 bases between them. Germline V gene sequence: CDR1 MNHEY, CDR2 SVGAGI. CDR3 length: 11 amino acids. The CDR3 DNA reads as TGTGCCAGCAGTACAGGCTATGGCTACACCTTC. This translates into CASSTGYGYTF.

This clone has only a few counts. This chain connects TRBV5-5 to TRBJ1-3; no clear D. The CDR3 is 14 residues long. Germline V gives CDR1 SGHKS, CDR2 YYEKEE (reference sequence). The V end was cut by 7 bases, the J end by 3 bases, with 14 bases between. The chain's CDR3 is CASFLRADGNTIYF. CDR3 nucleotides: TGTGCCAGCTTTCTGAGGGCAGATGGAAACACCATATATTTT. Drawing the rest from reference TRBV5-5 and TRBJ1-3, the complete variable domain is DAGVTQSPTHLIKTRGQQVTLRCSPISGHKSVSWYQQVLGQGPQFIFQYYEKEERGRGNFPDRFSARQFPNYSSELNVNALLLGDSALYLCASFLRADGNTIYFGEGSWLTVV.

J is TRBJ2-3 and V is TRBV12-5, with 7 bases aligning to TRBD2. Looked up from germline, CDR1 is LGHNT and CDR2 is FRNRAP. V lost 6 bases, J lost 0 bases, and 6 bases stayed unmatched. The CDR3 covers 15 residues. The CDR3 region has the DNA TGTGCTAGTGGGGGCCAGCGGGGTAGCACAGATACGCAGTATTTT. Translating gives CASGGQRGSTDTQYF.